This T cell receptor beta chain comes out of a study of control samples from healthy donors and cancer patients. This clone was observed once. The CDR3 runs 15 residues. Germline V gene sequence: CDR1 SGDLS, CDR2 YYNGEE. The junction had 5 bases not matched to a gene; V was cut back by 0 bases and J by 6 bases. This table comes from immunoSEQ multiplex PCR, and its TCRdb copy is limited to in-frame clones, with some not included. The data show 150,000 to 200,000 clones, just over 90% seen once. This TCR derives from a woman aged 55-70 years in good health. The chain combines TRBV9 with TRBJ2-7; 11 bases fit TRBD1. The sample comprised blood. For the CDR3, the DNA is TGTGCCAGCAGCGTAGCTACTGGGACAGGGGGCGAGCAGTACTTC. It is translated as CASSVATGTGGEQYF.